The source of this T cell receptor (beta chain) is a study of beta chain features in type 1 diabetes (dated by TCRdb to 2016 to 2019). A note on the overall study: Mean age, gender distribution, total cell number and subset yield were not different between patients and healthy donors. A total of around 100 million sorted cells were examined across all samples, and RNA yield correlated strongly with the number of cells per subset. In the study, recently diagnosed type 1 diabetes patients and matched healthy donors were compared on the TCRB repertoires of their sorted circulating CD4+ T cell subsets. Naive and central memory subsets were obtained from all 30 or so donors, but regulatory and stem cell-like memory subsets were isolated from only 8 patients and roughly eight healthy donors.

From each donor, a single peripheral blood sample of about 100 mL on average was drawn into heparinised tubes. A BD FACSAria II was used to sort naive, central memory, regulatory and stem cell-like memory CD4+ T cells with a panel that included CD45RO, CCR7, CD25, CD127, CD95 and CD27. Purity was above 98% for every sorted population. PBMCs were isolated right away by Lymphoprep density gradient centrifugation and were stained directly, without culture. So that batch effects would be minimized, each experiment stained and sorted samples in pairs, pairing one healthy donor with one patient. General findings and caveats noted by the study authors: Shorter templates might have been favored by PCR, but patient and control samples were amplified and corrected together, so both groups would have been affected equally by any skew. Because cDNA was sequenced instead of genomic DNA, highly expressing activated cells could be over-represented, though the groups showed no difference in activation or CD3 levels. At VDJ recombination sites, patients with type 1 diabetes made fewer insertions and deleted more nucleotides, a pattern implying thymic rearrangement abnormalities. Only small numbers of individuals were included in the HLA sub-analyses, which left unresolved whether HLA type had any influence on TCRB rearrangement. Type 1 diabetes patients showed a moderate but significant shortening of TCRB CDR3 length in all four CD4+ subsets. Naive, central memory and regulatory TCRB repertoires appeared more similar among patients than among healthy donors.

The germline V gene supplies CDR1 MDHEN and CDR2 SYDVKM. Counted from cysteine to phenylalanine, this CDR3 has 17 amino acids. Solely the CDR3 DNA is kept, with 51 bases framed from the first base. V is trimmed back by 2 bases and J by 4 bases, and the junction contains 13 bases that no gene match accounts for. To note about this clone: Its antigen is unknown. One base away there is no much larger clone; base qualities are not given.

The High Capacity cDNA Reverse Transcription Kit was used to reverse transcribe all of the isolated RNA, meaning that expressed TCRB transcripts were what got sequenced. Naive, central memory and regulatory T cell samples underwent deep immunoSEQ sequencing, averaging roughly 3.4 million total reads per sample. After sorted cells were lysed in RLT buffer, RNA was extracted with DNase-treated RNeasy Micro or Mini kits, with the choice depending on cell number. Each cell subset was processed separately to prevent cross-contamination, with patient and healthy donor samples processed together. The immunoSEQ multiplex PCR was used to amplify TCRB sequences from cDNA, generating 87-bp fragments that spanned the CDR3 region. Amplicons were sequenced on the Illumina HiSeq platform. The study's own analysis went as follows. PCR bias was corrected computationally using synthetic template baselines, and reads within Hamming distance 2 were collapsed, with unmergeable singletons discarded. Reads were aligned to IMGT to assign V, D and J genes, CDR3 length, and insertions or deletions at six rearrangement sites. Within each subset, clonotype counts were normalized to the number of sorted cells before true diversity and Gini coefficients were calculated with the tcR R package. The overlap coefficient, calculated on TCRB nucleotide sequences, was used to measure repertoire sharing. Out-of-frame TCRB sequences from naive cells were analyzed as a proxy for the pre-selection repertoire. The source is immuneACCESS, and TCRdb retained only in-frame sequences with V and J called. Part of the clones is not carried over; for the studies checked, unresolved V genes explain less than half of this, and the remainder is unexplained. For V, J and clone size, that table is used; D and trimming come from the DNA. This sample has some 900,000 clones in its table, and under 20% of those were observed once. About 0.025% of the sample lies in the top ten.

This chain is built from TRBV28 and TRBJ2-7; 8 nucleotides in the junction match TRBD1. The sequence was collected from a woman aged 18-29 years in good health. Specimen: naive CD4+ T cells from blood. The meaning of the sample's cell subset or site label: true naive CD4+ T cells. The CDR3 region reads CASSLPAARTGRYEQYF. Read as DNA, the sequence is TGTGCCAGCAGTTTACCAGCGGCGCGGACAGGGAGATACGAGCAGTACTTC.